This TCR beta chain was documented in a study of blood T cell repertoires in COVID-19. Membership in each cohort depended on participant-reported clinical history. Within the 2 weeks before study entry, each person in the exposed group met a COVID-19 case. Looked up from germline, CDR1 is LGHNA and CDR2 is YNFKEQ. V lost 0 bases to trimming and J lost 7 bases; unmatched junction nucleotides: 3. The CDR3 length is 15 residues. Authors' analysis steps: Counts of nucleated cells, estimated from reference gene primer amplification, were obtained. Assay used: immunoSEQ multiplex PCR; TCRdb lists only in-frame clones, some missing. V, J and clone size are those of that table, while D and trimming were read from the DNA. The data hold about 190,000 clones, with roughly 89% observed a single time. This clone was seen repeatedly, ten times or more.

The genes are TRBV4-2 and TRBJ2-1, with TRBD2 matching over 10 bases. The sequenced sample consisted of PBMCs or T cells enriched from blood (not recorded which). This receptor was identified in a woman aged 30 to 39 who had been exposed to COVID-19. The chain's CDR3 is CASSQEAGGPNEQFF. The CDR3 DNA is TGTGCCAGCAGCCAAGAAGCGGGGGGGCCAAATGAGCAGTTCTTC.